The 20 T cell receptor beta chains presented below share a single source sample, sequenced in a study of T cells in Graves' hyperthyroidism and ophthalmopathy. It was RNA transcripts that yielded the amplified TCR beta CDR3 regions. A set of HTBI primers served as the primers for a first-round RT-PCR of the TCR CDR3. MiXCR, run by TCRdb on the multiplex PCR reads, gives a single entry per CDR3 protein. Found here are around 420,000 distinct CDR3 sequences, roughly an eighth of them singletons; the top ten hold about 4.9%. The sample was blood. The receptors derive from a woman under 30 with Graves' hyperthyroidism.

This clonotype came up a few times. The chain combines TRBV28 with TRBJ2-2; 16 positions agree with TRBD2. The germline gives CDR1 MDHEN, CDR2 SYDVKM. The CDR3 runs 19 residues. V lost 5 bases, J lost 3 bases, and 9 bases stayed unmatched. CDR3 nucleotides: TGTGCCAGCAGTCCTTGGGGGACTAGCGGGAGGGCTGACACCGGGGAGCTGTTTTTT. Encoded protein: CASSPWGTSGRADTGELFF.

Points on this clonotype: This may be a read error, as it is one base from a much larger clone. This chain links TRBV7-9 with TRBJ1-5, with 7 bases fitting TRBD1. The CDR3 contains 14 residues. Germline loops: CDR1 SEHNR, CDR2 FQNEAQ (reference sequence). In DNA, the CDR3 is TGTACCAGCAGCGGACGACAGGGCGTGCAGCCCCAGCATTTT. Protein product: CTSSGRQGVQPQHF. Full variable domain (rest looked up from reference TRBV7-9 and TRBJ1-5): DTGVSQNPRHKITKRGQNVTFRCDPISEHNRLYWYRQTLGQGPEFLTYFQNEAQLEKSRLLSDRFSAERPKGSFSTLEIQRTEQGDSAMYLCTSSGRQGVQPQHFGDGTRLSIL.

The chain couples TRBV6-1 to TRBJ2-7; 7 bases line up with TRBD1. Germline assignment: CDR1 MNHNS and CDR2 SASEGT. CDR3 length equals 17 residues. V lost 4 bases, J lost 7 bases, and 19 bases stayed unmatched. The CDR3 loop is CASSVYTGAGTSREQYF. The CDR3 coding sequence is TGTGCCAGCAGTGTCTACACAGGGGCGGGTACCTCTAGGGAGCAGTACTTC.

The J gene is TRBJ2-5, the V gene TRBV5-1; D is perhaps TRBD2 (5 bases). Germline V gene sequence: CDR1 SGHRS, CDR2 YFSETQ. V gave up 2 bases and J gave up 11 bases, with 19 bases separating them. The CDR3 extends over 14 amino acids. CDR3 nucleotides: TGCGCCAGCAGCTTCGAACTAGACTTGCTGGCTCAGTACTTC. This gives the protein CASSFELDLLAQYF.

The rearrangement links TRBV6-1 to TRBJ2-2, with 7 bases identical to TRBD2. This CDR3 is 16 amino acids long. V shed 4 bases, J shed 5 bases, and the junction held 10 bases outside the gene matches. Germline CDR1 reads MNHNS; CDR2 reads SASEGT. The CDR3 sequence is CASSVQGGLRTGELFF. The CDR3 bases are TGTGCCAGCAGTGTTCAGGGAGGGTTGAGGACCGGGGAGCTGTTTTTT.

V and J are TRBV5-1 and TRBJ2-5; D remains unclear. The CDR3 totals 12 residues. The V and J ends lost 3 bases and 4 bases respectively, with 7 bases between them. From germline, CDR1 is SGHRS and CDR2 YFSETQ. CDR3: CASSSDVETQYF. DNA of the CDR3: TGCGCCAGCAGCTCGGATGTAGAGACCCAGTACTTC. The whole variable domain, remainder taken from reference TRBV5-1 and TRBJ2-5, is KAGVTQTPRYLIKTRGQQVTLSCSPISGHRSVSWYQQTPGQGLQFLFEYFSETQRNKGNFPGRFSGRQFSNSRSEMNVSTLELGDSALYLCASSSDVETQYFGPGTRLLVL.

This clonotype has a count of ten or more. The DNA of the CDR3 is TGCAGTGCTGGGACTAGCGAAATCTCCTACGAGCAGTACTTC. Its protein product is CSAGTSEISYEQYF. V is TRBV20-1 and J is TRBJ2-7; 10 nucleotides agree with TRBD2. Germline assignment: CDR1 DFQATT and CDR2 SNEGSKA (reference sequence). The length of the CDR3 is 14 residues. V was clipped by 5 bases and J by 0 bases; unmatched bases: 4.

In this sample, this clonotype turned up many times. The chain employs TRBV7-9 and TRBJ1-2; D is possibly TRBD1 (5 bases). The CDR3 totals 16 residues. CDR1 and CDR2 (germline): SEHNR, FQNEAQ (reference sequence). Deletions cut 5 bases from V and 4 bases from J, with 20 bases between. CDR3 DNA sequence: TGTGCCAGCAGCCTTAGCCGGGACCAAAAGGGCTATGGCTACACCTTC. This translates into CASSLSRDQKGYGYTF.

V gene TRBV20-1 combines with J gene TRBJ2-1, with TRBD2 identical over 7 bases. Germline V lookup: CDR1 DFQATT, CDR2 SNEGSKA (reference sequence). The CDR3 has 14 amino acids. The V and J ends lost 0 bases and 6 bases, in that order; junction bases with no gene match: 5. CDR3 amino acids: CSARDPTSFNEQFF. The CDR3 DNA is TGCAGTGCTAGAGATCCGACTAGCTTCAATGAGCAGTTCTTC.

This sequence joins TRBV7-3 and TRBJ2-1; D possibly corresponds to TRBD2 (6 bases). The CDR3 contains 13 residues. V dropped 6 bases and J dropped 10 bases, with 16 bases sitting between them. CDR1 and CDR2 from the germline V gene are SGHTA and FQGTGA. The CDR3 spells CASSRSGLAEQFF. CDR3 nucleotides: TGTGCCAGCAGTCGAAGCGGGCTAGCGGAGCAGTTCTTC.

This clonotype occurred many times. The chain couples TRBV12-3 or TRBV12-4 to TRBJ1-5; the D gene is possibly TRBD1 (6 bases). The CDR3 extends over 17 amino acids. Between the trimmed V and J ends, which lost 5 bases and 5 bases, there was a span of 22 bases. The CDR3 protein is CASSQYLGGGSYQPQHF. DNA of the CDR3: TGTGCCAGCAGTCAATACCTAGGGGGGGGCAGCTATCAGCCCCAGCATTTT.

Ten or more counts support this clonotype. This chain's CDR3 is CSAAGTSGLGGNEQFF. The CDR3 DNA reads TGCAGTGCAGCAGGGACTAGCGGACTAGGGGGGAATGAGCAGTTCTTC. This chain joins TRBV20-1 and TRBJ2-1; 11 bases match TRBD2. The CDR3 spans 16 residues. The V segment lost 6 bases and the J segment 7 bases; nucleotides outside the gene matches: 14. The germline CDR1 and CDR2 sequences are DFQATT and SNEGSKA (reference sequence).

In its sample, this clonotype was seen many times. The chain couples TRBV3-1 to TRBJ1-2; no reliable D call. The CDR3 has 15 amino acids. Per the germline V gene, CDR1 is LGHDT and CDR2 is YNNKEL (reference sequence). Trimming took 0 bases from V and 6 from J, leaving 14 bases between them. The CDR3 loop is CASSQDDGPLDGYTF. In nucleotides, the CDR3 is TGTGCCAGCAGCCAAGACGACGGCCCTCTGGATGGCTACACCTTC.

The J gene is TRBJ2-5, the V gene TRBV27; 12 nucleotides match TRBD2. V shed 5 bases, J shed 5 bases, and the junction held 9 bases outside the gene matches. This CDR3 contains 16 residues. CDR1 is MNHEY and CDR2 is SMNVEV in the germline V gene (reference sequence). The chain's CDR3 is CASSRRLAGEGETQYF. The CDR3 coding sequence is TGTGCCAGCAGTCGAAGACTAGCGGGAGAGGGGGAGACCCAGTACTTC.

The chain combines TRBV20-1 with TRBJ2-1; TRBD2 agrees at 7 bases. The V gene's germline CDR1 is DFQATT and CDR2 SNEGSKA (reference sequence). The CDR3 extends over 16 amino acids. Germline trimming cut 0 bases from V and 7 bases from J; bases unmatched to any gene: 12. CDR3 loop: CSARDWGRTGGNEQFF. CDR3 DNA sequence: TGCAGTGCTAGAGATTGGGGCAGGACCGGGGGGAATGAGCAGTTCTTC.

Concerning this clonotype: A read error is possible here, since a much larger clone lies one base away. This rearrangement joins TRBV18 to TRBJ2-5; 10 bases are a match to TRBD1. Germline V gene data show CDR1 as KGHSH and CDR2 as LQKENI. CDR3 length: 14 residues. The CDR3 coding sequence is TGTGCCAGCTCGCAGACAGGGGGCGAGGAGACCCTGTACTTC. Protein product: CASSQTGGEETLYF. Using reference TRBV18 and TRBJ2-5 for the parts outside the CDR3, the full variable domain is NAGVMQNPRHLVRRRGQEARLRCSPMKGHSHVYWYRQLPEEGLKFMVYLQKENIIDESGMPKERFSAEFPKEGPSILRIQQVVRGDSAAYFCASSQTGGEETLYFGPGTRLLVL.

The table lists this clonotype with many counts. The rearrangement joins TRBV2 to TRBJ1-2, with a tentative D call TRBD1 (5 bases). Trimming pared 3 bases from V and 2 bases from J, leaving 10 bases between. The CDR3 covers 14 residues. Germline CDR1 and CDR2: SNHLY and FYNNEI. The chain's CDR3 is CASSDQGANYGYTF. The CDR3 region has the DNA TGTGCCAGCAGTGACCAGGGAGCGAACTATGGCTACACCTTC.

This clonotype was counted many times. This chain joins TRBV18 and TRBJ2-3; no firm D call. The germline CDR1 and CDR2 sequences are KGHSH and LQKENI. The CDR3 extends over 16 amino acids. The V gene lost 1 base and the J gene lost 2 bases, with 13 bases spanning the gap. The CDR3: CASSPLELTTTDTQYF. CDR3 nucleotides: TGTGCCAGCTCACCACTAGAACTTACTACCACAGATACGCAGTATTTT.

This clonotype was counted many times. The rearrangement links TRBV7-9 to TRBJ2-7, with no clear D. The CDR3 has 13 residues. V lost 5 bases and J 0 bases, leaving 8 bases between the germline ends. Germline V gene lookup returns CDR1 SEHNR and CDR2 FQNEAQ (reference sequence). As DNA, the CDR3 is TGTGCCAGCAGCGAAACGAGCTCCTACGAGCAGTACTTC. Amino acids: CASSETSSYEQYF.

The chain joins TRBV15 to TRBJ2-7; TRBD1 aligns across 7 bases. Germline loops: CDR1 LNHNV, CDR2 YYDKDF (reference sequence). The J segment lost 4 bases and the V segment lost 8 bases, leaving 8 bases of the junction unmatched. The CDR3 loop spans 13 amino acids. CDR3 amino acids: CATAEGGDYEQYF. In nucleotides, the CDR3 is TGTGCCACCGCGGAAGGGGGCGATTACGAGCAGTACTTC.